This passage covers 8 T cell receptor beta chains from one sample sequenced in a study of T-cell memory formation after mild COVID-19 (TCRdb year 2021). The protocol used for the library was 5' RACE. TCRdb shows the sequencer as Illumina NovaSeq 6000. TCRdb's own reprocessing of the public reads used fastp at Q25 and MiXCR and kept productive beta chains. Rows with one shared CDR3 protein collapse into an entry with the most common genes and DNA. This sample is represented by under 300,000 distinct CDR3 sequences; 15% to 20% of them were singletons. The top ten clones comprise roughly 22% of the sample. The specimen was PBMCs or a T cell subset sorted from them (not recorded which). These receptors originate from a man aged 18 to 30 who had mild COVID-19 (a few samples of this study predate the infection). The sample titles of this study are shuffled in the database, so cell type and time point are left out; the donor was told from shared clones.

The chain uses TRBV20-1 and TRBJ2-6, with D possibly TRBD1 on 5 matching bases. The CDR3 covers 14 residues. Trimming pared 7 bases from V and 1 base from J, leaving 11 bases between. The germline CDR1 and CDR2 sequences are DFQATT and SNEGSKA (reference sequence). This chain's CDR3 is CSGERQSGANVLTF. CDR3 coding DNA: TGCAGTGGTGAAAGACAGTCTGGGGCCAACGTCCTGACTTTC.

The V gene is TRBV20-1, the J gene TRBJ1-1; no clear D. V was shortened by 0 bases and J by 0 bases, with 11 bases between the two germline ends. Germline assignment: CDR1 DFQATT and CDR2 SNEGSKA (reference sequence). The CDR3 is 15 residues long. The CDR3 nucleotides read TGCAGTGCTAGAGATGGCGGTTCGGTGAACACTGAAGCTTTCTTT. It yields the protein CSARDGGSVNTEAFF.

A few counts support this clonotype. The CDR3 region has the DNA TGTGCCAGCAGGGGACTAGCGGTCCAAGAGACCCAGTACTTC. Its protein product is CASRGLAVQETQYF. This chain uses TRBV27 with TRBJ2-5; 11 nucleotides line up with TRBD2. After removal of 6 bases from V and 1 base from J, the junction contained 1 base not matched to a gene. The CDR3 totals 14 residues. Germline CDR1 and CDR2: MNHEY and SMNVEV (reference sequence).

The chain links TRBV9 to TRBJ2-3, with TRBD2 matching over 8 bases. V gave up 2 bases and J gave up 3 bases; unmatched junction bases: 8. There are 16 residues in the CDR3. Germline CDR1 and CDR2: SGDLS and YYNGEE. The CDR3 protein is CASSVRPGLVTDTQYF. The CDR3 nucleotides are TGTGCCAGCAGCGTGAGACCGGGACTAGTGACAGATACGCAGTATTTT.

V is TRBV7-3 and J is TRBJ2-1, with 14 nucleotides matching TRBD2. Trimming at V came to 5 bases and at J to 7 bases, leaving 10 bases not matched to a gene. The CDR3 has 17 amino acids. Germline CDR1 SGHTA, CDR2 FQGTGA. In DNA, the CDR3 is TGTGCCAGCAGCCTAGATCGCGGACTAGCGGGGGGTAATGAGCAGTTCTTC. Protein sequence: CASSLDRGLAGGNEQFF.

The chain joins TRBV5-6 to TRBJ2-3; D could derive from TRBD1 or TRBD2 (5 bases each). The CDR3 runs to 13 residues. The V and J ends lost 5 bases and 4 bases respectively, with 11 bases between them. Germline V lookup: CDR1 SGHDT, CDR2 YYEEEE. The CDR3 sequence: CASRSGPADTQYF. The CDR3 coding sequence is TGTGCCAGCAGGTCGGGGCCGGCAGATACGCAGTATTTT. Full variable domain (missing parts from reference TRBV5-6 and TRBJ2-3): DAGVTQSPTHLIKTRGQQVTLRCSPKSGHDTVSWYQQALGQGPQFIFQYYEEEERQRGNFPDRFSGHQFPNYSSELNVNALLLGDSALYLCASRSGPADTQYFGPGTRLTVL.

The CDR3 is CSVEGGLVGTEAFF. The CDR3 DNA sequence: TGCAGCGTTGAGGGGGGTCTTGTGGGCACTGAAGCTTTCTTT. The V gene is TRBV29-1, the J gene TRBJ1-1; TRBD1 might be the D (5 bases). Germline V gene lookup returns CDR1 SQVTM and CDR2 ANQGSEA. The CDR3 consists of 14 residues. V dropped 3 bases and J dropped 4 bases, with 15 bases sitting between them.

This clonotype has more than one count but fewer than ten. This chain joins TRBV25-1 and TRBJ1-4; D is unclear. The germline gives CDR1 MGHDK, CDR2 SYGVNS. V was cut by 11 bases and J by 4 bases, with 8 bases left in between. The CDR3 contains 11 residues. CDR3 sequence: CAGPHNEKLFF. The CDR3 DNA is TGTGCCGGACCCCATAATGAAAAACTGTTTTTT. Complete variable domain (other parts from reference TRBV25-1 and TRBJ1-4): EADIYQTPRYLVIGTGKKITLECSQTMGHDKMYWYQQDPGMELHLIHYSYGVNSTEKGDLSSESTVSRIRTEHFPLTLESARPSHTSQYLCAGPHNEKLFFGSGTQLSVL.